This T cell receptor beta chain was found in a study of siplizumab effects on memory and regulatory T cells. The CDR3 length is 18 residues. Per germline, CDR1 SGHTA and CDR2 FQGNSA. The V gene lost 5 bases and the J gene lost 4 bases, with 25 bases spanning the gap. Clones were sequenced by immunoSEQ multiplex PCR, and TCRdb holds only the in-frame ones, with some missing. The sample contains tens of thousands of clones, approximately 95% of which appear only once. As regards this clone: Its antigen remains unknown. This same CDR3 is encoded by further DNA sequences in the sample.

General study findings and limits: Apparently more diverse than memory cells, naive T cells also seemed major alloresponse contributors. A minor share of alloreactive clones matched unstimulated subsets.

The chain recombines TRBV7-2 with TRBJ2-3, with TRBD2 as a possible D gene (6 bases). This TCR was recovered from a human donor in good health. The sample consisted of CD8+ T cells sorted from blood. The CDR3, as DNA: TGTGCCAGCAGCCTCAGTACAAGCGGGCTAATGATTGCAGATACGCAGTATTTT. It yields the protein CASSLSTSGLMIADTQYF.